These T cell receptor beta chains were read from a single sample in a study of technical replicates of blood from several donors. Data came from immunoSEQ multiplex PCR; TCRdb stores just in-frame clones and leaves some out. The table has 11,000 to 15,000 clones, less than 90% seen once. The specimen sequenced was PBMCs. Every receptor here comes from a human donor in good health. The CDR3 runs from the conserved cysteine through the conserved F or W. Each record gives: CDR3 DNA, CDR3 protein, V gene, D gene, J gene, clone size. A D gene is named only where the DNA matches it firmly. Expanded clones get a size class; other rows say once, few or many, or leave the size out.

CDR3nt: TGCAGCGTTGGTGGACTCTACACAGATACGCAGTATTTT; CDR3aa: CSVGGLYTDTQYF; v_gene: TRBV29-1; d_gene: -; j_gene: TRBJ2-3; abundance: -
CDR3nt: TGCAGCGTCGAGGGCCGGGACAACTGGAACACTGAAGCTTTCTTT; CDR3aa: CSVEGRDNWNTEAFF; v_gene: TRBV29-1; d_gene: -; j_gene: TRBJ1-1; abundance: few
CDR3nt: TGTGCCAGCAGTTCCTCGGGATTCTACACTGAAGCTTTCTTT; CDR3aa: CASSSSGFYTEAFF; v_gene: TRBV28; d_gene: -; j_gene: TRBJ1-1; abundance: few
CDR3nt: TGTGCCAGCAGCCCCCTCTTAGCTGGGGCAGATGAAAAACTGTTTTTT; CDR3aa: CASSPLLAGADEKLFF; v_gene: TRBV7-8; d_gene: -; j_gene: TRBJ1-4; abundance: -
CDR3nt: TGTGCCAGCAGTCCCAAGGGGTTTTATAGCAATCAGCCCCAGCATTTT; CDR3aa: CASSPKGFYSNQPQHF; v_gene: TRBV28; d_gene: -; j_gene: TRBJ1-5; abundance: once
CDR3nt: TGCGCCAGCAGCCAGCCCCCATTAATTAGCGGGTTCTCCTACGAGCAGTACTTC; CDR3aa: CASSQPPLISGFSYEQYF; v_gene: TRBV5-1; d_gene: TRBD2; j_gene: TRBJ2-7; abundance: -
CDR3nt: TGTGCCAGTAGTGTGACAGCAATGAACACTGAAGCTTTCTTT; CDR3aa: CASSVTAMNTEAFF; v_gene: TRBV19; d_gene: -; j_gene: TRBJ1-1; abundance: -
CDR3nt: TGTGCCAGCAGTTTTTCAGGGCGCAATCAGCCCCAGCATTTT; CDR3aa: CASSFSGRNQPQHF; v_gene: TRBV27; d_gene: -; j_gene: TRBJ1-5; abundance: -
CDR3nt: TGTGCCAGCAGCTTGGTAGGTTCGGGGGGCGCATCTGGAAACACCATATATTTT; CDR3aa: CASSLVGSGGASGNTIYF; v_gene: TRBV5-4; d_gene: -; j_gene: TRBJ1-3; abundance: -
CDR3nt: TGTGCCAGCAGCGTGACTAGCGGGAGCCTATGGTCCTACGAGCAGTACTTC; CDR3aa: CASSVTSGSLWSYEQYF; v_gene: TRBV11-2; d_gene: TRBD2; j_gene: TRBJ2-7; abundance: -
CDR3nt: TGTGCCAGCAGCCCCACGGGGTATAGCAATCAGCCCCAGCATTTT; CDR3aa: CASSPTGYSNQPQHF; v_gene: TRBV5-5; d_gene: -; j_gene: TRBJ1-5; abundance: -
CDR3nt: TGTGCCAGCAGCGTAGCCGGAGGGGAAAACTATGGCTACACCTTC; CDR3aa: CASSVAGGENYGYTF; v_gene: TRBV9; d_gene: -; j_gene: TRBJ1-2; abundance: once